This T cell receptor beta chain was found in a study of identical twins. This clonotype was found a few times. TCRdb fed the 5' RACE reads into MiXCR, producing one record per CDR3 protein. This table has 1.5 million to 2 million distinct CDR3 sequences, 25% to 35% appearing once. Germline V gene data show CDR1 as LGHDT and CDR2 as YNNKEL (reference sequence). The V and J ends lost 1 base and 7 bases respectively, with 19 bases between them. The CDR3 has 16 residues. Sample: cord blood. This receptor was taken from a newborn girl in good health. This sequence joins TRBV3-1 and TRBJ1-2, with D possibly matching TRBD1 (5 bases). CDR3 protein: CASSQARRGPRGGYTF. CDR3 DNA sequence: TGTGCCAGCAGCCAAGCGCGTAGGGGCCCTCGCGGTGGCTACACCTTC.